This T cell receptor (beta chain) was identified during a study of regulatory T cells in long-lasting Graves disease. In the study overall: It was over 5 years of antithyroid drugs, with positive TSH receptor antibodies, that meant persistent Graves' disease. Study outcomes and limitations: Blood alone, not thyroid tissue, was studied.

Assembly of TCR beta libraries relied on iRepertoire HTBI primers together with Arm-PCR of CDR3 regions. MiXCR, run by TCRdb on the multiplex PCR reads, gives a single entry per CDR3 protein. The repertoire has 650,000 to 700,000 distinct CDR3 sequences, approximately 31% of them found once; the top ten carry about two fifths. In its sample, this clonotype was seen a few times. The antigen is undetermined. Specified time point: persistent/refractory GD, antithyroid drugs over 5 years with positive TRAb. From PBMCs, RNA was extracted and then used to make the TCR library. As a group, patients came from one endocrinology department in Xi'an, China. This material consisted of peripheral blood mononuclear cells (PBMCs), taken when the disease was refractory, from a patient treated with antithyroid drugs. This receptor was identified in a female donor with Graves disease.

The CDR3 DNA reads TGCAGTGCTAGGGGGGGAGCAGAGACCCAGTACTTC. Its protein product is CSARGGAETQYF. The rearrangement links TRBV20-1 to TRBJ2-5, with D possibly TRBD2 on 6 matching bases. Germline V lookup: CDR1 DFQATT, CDR2 SNEGSKA (reference sequence). The CDR3 runs to 12 residues. Trimming cost V 3 bases and J 4 bases, with 9 bases left between them.